This TCR beta chain was recovered during a study of T cell changes during pregnancy in multiple sclerosis. Trimming left V 2 bases short and J 4 bases short, with 14 bases between. This CDR3 has 15 residues. Germline assignment: CDR1 MNHEY and CDR2 SVGAGI. Here immunoSEQ multiplex PCR was the method, and the copy in TCRdb shows in-frame clones only, minus some. The table shows about 120,000 clones, with about 94% occurring only once. The V gene is TRBV6-5, the J gene TRBJ1-1; TRBD1 is a possible D gene (5 bases). The input for sequencing was peripheral blood, taken before pregnancy. This receptor was taken from a female donor with multiple sclerosis, enrolled in a pregnancy study. Written as DNA, the CDR3 is TGTGCCAGCAGTTACAGGTTTGGCAGGGCCACTGAAGCTTTCTTT. Its protein is CASSYRFGRATEAFF.